Listed below are T cell receptor beta chains from one sample, sequenced in a study of cytomegalovirus exposure and HLA in healthy donors. Sequencing used immunoSEQ multiplex PCR; TCRdb keeps in-frame clones, though not all of them. The sample holds 150,000 to 200,000 clones; about 83% are singletons and the top ten take 1.4%. Sequenced: PBMCs. These receptors were collected from a young woman in good health and CMV-seronegative. Each CDR3 is given with its conserved first and last residue. Fields, in order: CDR3 length, J gene, D gene, V gene, clone size, CDR3 DNA, CDR3 protein. A D gene is named only where the DNA matches it firmly. Clone size, where shown, is once, few, many, or a class for clones that have expanded.

CDR3 length: 15; J gene: TRBJ1-1; D gene: -; V gene: TRBV5-6; clone size: -; CDR3 DNA: TGTGCCAGCAGCTCGGAGGACAGAGTGAACACTGAAGCTTTCTTT; CDR3 protein: CASSSEDRVNTEAFF
CDR3 length: 14; J gene: TRBJ1-1; D gene: -; V gene: TRBV30; clone size: -; CDR3 DNA: TGTGCCTGGTCAAATCCGGGACTCCGAGAGGAAGCTTTCTTT; CDR3 protein: CAWSNPGLREEAFF
CDR3 length: 17; J gene: TRBJ1-1; D gene: TRBD1; V gene: TRBV27; clone size: -; CDR3 DNA: TGTGCCAGCAGTTTCTCCCGCCCGGGACAGATGAACACTGAAGCTTTCTTT; CDR3 protein: CASSFSRPGQMNTEAFF
CDR3 length: 15; J gene: TRBJ2-7; D gene: TRBD1; V gene: TRBV18; clone size: -; CDR3 DNA: TGTGCCAGCTCACTTCCGGACAGGGGGAAATACGAGCAGTACTTC; CDR3 protein: CASSLPDRGKYEQYF
CDR3 length: 13; J gene: TRBJ2-2; D gene: TRBD1; V gene: TRBV18; clone size: once; CDR3 DNA: TGTGCCAGCTCACCACTAACAGGGGAGGAGCTGTTTTTT; CDR3 protein: CASSPLTGEELFF
CDR3 length: 15; J gene: TRBJ1-1; D gene: -; V gene: TRBV5-1; clone size: -; CDR3 DNA: TGCGCCAGCAGGGGGGCCTGGACCATGAACACTGAAGCTTTCTTT; CDR3 protein: CASRGAWTMNTEAFF
CDR3 length: 14; J gene: TRBJ1-2; D gene: -; V gene: TRBV4-2; clone size: -; CDR3 DNA: TGTGCCAGCAGCCAGGAAGACACAAACTATGGCTACACCTTC; CDR3 protein: CASSQEDTNYGYTF
CDR3 length: 17; J gene: TRBJ2-5; D gene: -; V gene: TRBV27; clone size: -; CDR3 DNA: TGTGCCAGCAGTCCCACTCGGACAACGCAGTACCAAGAGACCCAGTACTTC; CDR3 protein: CASSPTRTTQYQETQYF
CDR3 length: 13; J gene: TRBJ1-4; D gene: -; V gene: TRBV6-5; clone size: -; CDR3 DNA: TGTGCCAGCAGACAGGGATTGAATGAAAAACTGTTTTTT; CDR3 protein: CASRQGLNEKLFF
CDR3 length: 16; J gene: TRBJ1-6; D gene: -; V gene: TRBV4-1; clone size: -; CDR3 DNA: TGCGCCAGCAGCCAAGGAGGAGGCAGTTCCAATTCACCCCTCCACTTT; CDR3 protein: CASSQGGGSSNSPLHF
CDR3 length: 13; J gene: TRBJ1-4; D gene: -; V gene: TRBV14; clone size: once; CDR3 DNA: TGTGCCAGCAGCCCCCAGGCCGGCGAAAAACTGTTTTTT; CDR3 protein: CASSPQAGEKLFF
CDR3 length: 15; J gene: TRBJ1-4; D gene: -; V gene: TRBV5-1; clone size: -; CDR3 DNA: TGCGCCAGCAGCCGAAGAGGAGGGAAGGATGAAAAACTGTTTTTT; CDR3 protein: CASSRRGGKDEKLFF
CDR3 length: 14; J gene: TRBJ1-1; D gene: TRBD1; V gene: TRBV19; clone size: -; CDR3 DNA: TGTGCCACCAAAATCGGGACAGGGGGGACTGAAGCTTTCTTT; CDR3 protein: CATKIGTGGTEAFF
CDR3 length: 15; J gene: TRBJ2-1; D gene: TRBD1; V gene: TRBV11-3; clone size: -; CDR3 DNA: TGTGCCAGCAGCCCTGACAGGGTGATCGTAAATGAGCAGTTCTTC; CDR3 protein: CASSPDRVIVNEQFF
CDR3 length: 15; J gene: TRBJ2-1; D gene: -; V gene: TRBV11-3; clone size: -; CDR3 DNA: TGTGCCAGCAGCTTAAACAGTCTTCACTACAATGAGCAGTTCTTC; CDR3 protein: CASSLNSLHYNEQFF
CDR3 length: 15; J gene: TRBJ1-5; D gene: -; V gene: TRBV6-5; clone size: -; CDR3 DNA: TGTGCCAGCAGTTACTCGGGACTGCAGAATCAGCCCCAGCATTTT; CDR3 protein: CASSYSGLQNQPQHF
CDR3 length: 16; J gene: TRBJ1-2; D gene: -; V gene: TRBV6-6; clone size: -; CDR3 DNA: TGTGCCAGCAGTTACGCCCGACAGGAAGCTAACTATGGCTACACCTTC; CDR3 protein: CASSYARQEANYGYTF
CDR3 length: 13; J gene: TRBJ1-1; D gene: -; V gene: TRBV11-2; clone size: -; CDR3 DNA: TGTGCCAGCAGCTTCGGGAGCCAGGTACAAGCTTTCTTT; CDR3 protein: CASSFGSQVQAFF
CDR3 length: 14; J gene: TRBJ1-5; D gene: -; V gene: TRBV18; clone size: once; CDR3 DNA: TGTGCCAGCTCACCACCCGGTGGTTTTCAGCCCCAGCATTTT; CDR3 protein: CASSPPGGFQPQHF
CDR3 length: 14; J gene: TRBJ2-7; D gene: TRBD2; V gene: TRBV5-1; clone size: -; CDR3 DNA: TGCGCCAGCAGCGTGCGGGGGGGTACCTACGAGCAGTACTTC; CDR3 protein: CASSVRGGTYEQYF
CDR3 length: 13; J gene: TRBJ2-2; D gene: -; V gene: TRBV11-2; clone size: -; CDR3 DNA: TGTGCCAGCAGCTCCCAGGGGTTCGGGGAGCTGTTTTTT; CDR3 protein: CASSSQGFGELFF
CDR3 length: 15; J gene: TRBJ2-1; D gene: -; V gene: TRBV7-9; clone size: -; CDR3 DNA: TGTGCCAGCAGCTTTGACAACCAAATATACAATGAGCAGTTCTTC; CDR3 protein: CASSFDNQIYNEQFF
CDR3 length: 16; J gene: TRBJ1-5; D gene: -; V gene: TRBV5-1; clone size: few; CDR3 DNA: TGCGCCAGCAGCCCGAACGGGGTCTCCGGCAATCAGCCCCAGCATTTT; CDR3 protein: CASSPNGVSGNQPQHF
CDR3 length: 18; J gene: TRBJ1-2; D gene: -; V gene: TRBV7-2; clone size: -; CDR3 DNA: TGTGCCAGCAGCTTTAGGGGGGGTAGCGGGGCTGGGGACTATGGCTACACCTTC; CDR3 protein: CASSFRGGSGAGDYGYTF
CDR3 length: 14; J gene: TRBJ1-1; D gene: -; V gene: TRBV5-1; clone size: -; CDR3 DNA: TGCGCCAGCAGCTTAACCGGTTTGAACACTGAAGCTTTCTTT; CDR3 protein: CASSLTGLNTEAFF
CDR3 length: 15; J gene: TRBJ1-1; D gene: TRBD1; V gene: TRBV6-1; clone size: -; CDR3 DNA: TGTGCCAGCAGTGAAGGGGCAGGGGGGAACACTGAAGCTTTCTTT; CDR3 protein: CASSEGAGGNTEAFF
CDR3 length: 17; J gene: TRBJ2-1; D gene: TRBD2; V gene: TRBV18; clone size: -; CDR3 DNA: TGTGCCAGCTCACCATGGAACGGGGGGTCACCCTACAATGAGCAGTTCTTC; CDR3 protein: CASSPWNGGSPYNEQFF
CDR3 length: 13; J gene: TRBJ1-2; D gene: -; V gene: TRBV19; clone size: -; CDR3 DNA: TGTGCCAGTACATTGACAGCTAACTATGGCTACACCTTC; CDR3 protein: CASTLTANYGYTF
CDR3 length: 13; J gene: TRBJ1-2; D gene: TRBD1; V gene: TRBV11-2; clone size: -; CDR3 DNA: TGTGCCAGCAGCTTATTTAGGACAGGGGGCTTCACCTTC; CDR3 protein: CASSLFRTGGFTF
CDR3 length: 15; J gene: TRBJ2-1; D gene: TRBD2; V gene: TRBV27; clone size: -; CDR3 DNA: TGTGCCAGCAGTTTATCTGGCGGGGGAGTTAATGAGCAGTTCTTC; CDR3 protein: CASSLSGGGVNEQFF
CDR3 length: 16; J gene: TRBJ2-3; D gene: -; V gene: TRBV6-5; clone size: -; CDR3 DNA: TGTGCCAGCAGTTACTCGAACACGCCTAGCACAGATACGCAGTATTTT; CDR3 protein: CASSYSNTPSTDTQYF
CDR3 length: 15; J gene: TRBJ1-2; D gene: TRBD1; V gene: TRBV11-2; clone size: few; CDR3 DNA: TGTGCCAGCAGCTTAGTAACCTGGACAGGGAATGGCTACACCTTC; CDR3 protein: CASSLVTWTGNGYTF
CDR3 length: 16; J gene: TRBJ1-1; D gene: TRBD1; V gene: TRBV6-6; clone size: -; CDR3 DNA: TGTGCCAGCAGACTCGGGACAGCGAACATGAACACTGAAGCTTTCTTT; CDR3 protein: CASRLGTANMNTEAFF
CDR3 length: 18; J gene: TRBJ1-1; D gene: -; V gene: TRBV27; clone size: once; CDR3 DNA: TGTGCCAGCAAAAAAAGAGTCAAGACAGGATCCATGAACACTGAAGCTTTCTTT; CDR3 protein: CASKKRVKTGSMNTEAFF
CDR3 length: 15; J gene: TRBJ2-2; D gene: TRBD1; V gene: TRBV5-1; clone size: -; CDR3 DNA: TGCGCCAGCAGCGCGGGACAGGGGGCGCCTGGGGAGCTGTTTTTT; CDR3 protein: CASSAGQGAPGELFF
CDR3 length: 13; J gene: TRBJ2-5; D gene: -; V gene: TRBV2; clone size: -; CDR3 DNA: TGTGCCAGCAGTGCCCAGGGCACTGAGACCCAGTACTTC; CDR3 protein: CASSAQGTETQYF
CDR3 length: 14; J gene: TRBJ1-4; D gene: TRBD1; V gene: TRBV4-3; clone size: -; CDR3 DNA: TGCGCCAGCAGCCAAGGACAGGGGGAGGAAAAACTGTTTTTT; CDR3 protein: CASSQGQGEEKLFF
CDR3 length: 15; J gene: TRBJ2-7; D gene: -; V gene: TRBV5-1; clone size: -; CDR3 DNA: TGCGCCAGCAGCTTGGTGGTGGGCCCCCACTACGAGCAGTACTTC; CDR3 protein: CASSLVVGPHYEQYF
CDR3 length: 14; J gene: TRBJ1-1; D gene: TRBD1; V gene: TRBV5-1; clone size: -; CDR3 DNA: TGCGCCAGCAGCGCCGGGACAGGGAACACTGAAGCTTTCTTT; CDR3 protein: CASSAGTGNTEAFF
CDR3 length: 14; J gene: TRBJ1-5; D gene: -; V gene: TRBV4-1; clone size: once; CDR3 DNA: TGCGCCAGCAGCCAAGAGGGTGGGGCCCAGCCCCAGCATTTT; CDR3 protein: CASSQEGGAQPQHF
CDR3 length: 16; J gene: TRBJ2-1; D gene: TRBD1; V gene: TRBV9; clone size: -; CDR3 DNA: TGTGCCAGCAGCGTAACTCGGGACAGACTCTACAATGAGCAGTTCTTC; CDR3 protein: CASSVTRDRLYNEQFF
CDR3 length: 15; J gene: TRBJ1-5; D gene: -; V gene: TRBV21-1; clone size: once; CDR3 DNA: TGTGCCAGCAGCAAAGTACTGAGGGGGGGACAGCCCCAGCATTTT; CDR3 protein: CASSKVLRGGQPQHF
CDR3 length: 14; J gene: TRBJ2-3; D gene: TRBD2; V gene: TRBV7-2; clone size: -; CDR3 DNA: TGTGCCAACATAGCGGGATCTAACACAGATACGCAGTATTTT; CDR3 protein: CANIAGSNTDTQYF
CDR3 length: 14; J gene: TRBJ1-1; D gene: -; V gene: TRBV19; clone size: -; CDR3 DNA: TGTGCCAGTAGTCTACGCGGGGGCACGACTGAAGCTTTCTTT; CDR3 protein: CASSLRGGTTEAFF
CDR3 length: 16; J gene: TRBJ1-3; D gene: -; V gene: TRBV6-1; clone size: -; CDR3 DNA: TGTGCCAGCAGTGAGTTAATCGGGGGAGCTGGAAACACCATATATTTT; CDR3 protein: CASSELIGGAGNTIYF